The rows below give T cell receptor beta chains drawn from one sample of a study of shared clonotypes between healthy human individuals. Using immunoSEQ multiplex PCR, the repertoire was profiled, and TCRdb retains in-frame clones only, with some absent. The data hold millions of clones, with 90% to 95% observed a single time. Sequencing input: naive CD4+ T cells sorted from blood. The receptor source for this set is a man aged 18 to 35 in good health. Each CDR3 is given with its conserved first and last residue. A D gene is named only where the DNA matches it firmly. Part of the rows lack a size; the others show once, few, many or a class for expanded clones.

d_gene	v_gene	abundance	j_gene	CDR3nt	CDR3aa
TRBD1	TRBV19	NA	TRBJ1-6	TGTGCCAGTAGTATTCGGACAGGGGAGAGCTCCTATAATTCACCCCTCCACTTT	CASSIRTGESSYNSPLHF
NA	TRBV6-4	NA	TRBJ2-3	TGTGCCAGCAGTGCCGGGGGGCAGGTTCAGTATTTT	CASSAGGQVQYF
NA	TRBV30	once	TRBJ1-4	TGTGCCGGGAGTGGCGGGCCTAATGAAAAACTGTTTTTT	CAGSGGPNEKLFF
NA	TRBV10-3	NA	TRBJ1-2	TGTGCCATCAGTGAGTCGGGGGGGGCTGGCTACACCTTC	CAISESGGAGYTF
NA	TRBV5-6	NA	TRBJ1-1	TGTGCCAGCAGCTTGGAAGGTAAGGGCAGGAGCGCTGAAGCTTTCTTT	CASSLEGKGRSAEAFF
NA	TRBV7-2	NA	TRBJ2-7	TGTGCCAGCAGCTTACCTTCCTACGAGCAGTACTTC	CASSLPSYEQYF
NA	TRBV5-4	NA	TRBJ2-5	TGTGCCAGCAGCTTGCGGGTCCAAGAGACCCAGTACTTC	CASSLRVQETQYF
NA	TRBV30	NA	TRBJ2-6	TGTGCCTGGACCTGGCGTTGGGGGGTCTCTGGGGCCAACGTCCTGACTTTC	CAWTWRWGVSGANVLTF
NA	TRBV18	NA	TRBJ2-2	TGTGCCAGCTCACTACCAACAACCGGGGAGCTGTTTTTT	CASSLPTTGELFF
NA	TRBV14	NA	TRBJ2-2	TGTGCCAGCAGCCACCGGGGGATGAACACCGGGGAGCTGTTTTTT	CASSHRGMNTGELFF
NA	TRBV5-6	once	TRBJ1-3	TGTGCCAGCAGCTTGCGGGGCCCTGGAAACACCATATATTTT	CASSLRGPGNTIYF
TRBD2	TRBV9	NA	TRBJ2-7	TGTGCCAGCAGCGTAGGTAGCGGGGGGGCTAACGAGCAGTACTTC	CASSVGSGGANEQYF
NA	TRBV5-4	NA	TRBJ2-2	TGTGCCAGCAGCGGGACTCCCAGGGGGGGCACCGGGGAGCTGTTTTTT	CASSGTPRGGTGELFF
NA	TRBV18	NA	TRBJ1-2	TGTGCCAGCTCACCACTAGTCTCCGGCTACACCTTC	CASSPLVSGYTF
NA	TRBV6-1	NA	TRBJ1-4	TGTGCCACCCAGACAGGACTCGCAACTAATGAAAAACTGTTTTTT	CATQTGLATNEKLFF
TRBD1	TRBV7-9	NA	TRBJ2-7	TGTGCCAGCAGCTCTGGGACAGGAACCTACGAGCAGTACTTC	CASSSGTGTYEQYF
NA	TRBV29-1	NA	TRBJ1-1	TGCAGCGTTGGCTCGGGACTCCTGAACACTGAAGCTTTCTTT	CSVGSGLLNTEAFF
NA	TRBV5-6	NA	TRBJ1-5	TGTGCCAGCAGTTCCCGGGACACAAAGGGCTATCAGCCCCAGCATTTT	CASSSRDTKGYQPQHF
NA	TRBV14	NA	TRBJ1-3	TGTGCCAGCAGCCAAGTCCCCCACTCTGGAAACACCATATATTTT	CASSQVPHSGNTIYF
TRBD2	TRBV5-4	NA	TRBJ2-7	TGTGCCAGCAGCATAGAGCGGGGTCGACACGAGCAGTACTTC	CASSIERGRHEQYF
TRBD1	TRBV7-7	NA	TRBJ2-7	TGTGCTAGCAGCTTAGACAGGGGGTACGAGCAGTACTTC	CASSLDRGYEQYF
TRBD1	TRBV7-9	NA	TRBJ2-2	TGTGCCAGCAGCTTGGGGACAGGGCTGAACACCGGGGAGCTGTTTTTT	CASSLGTGLNTGELFF
NA	TRBV13	NA	TRBJ2-7	TGTGCCAGCAGCTTACGGGGCTTCGTAGACTACGAGCAGTACTTC	CASSLRGFVDYEQYF
NA	TRBV5-4	NA	TRBJ1-2	TGTGCCAGCAGCCCGGGACATATACGCCTCCTATATGGCTACACCTTC	CASSPGHIRLLYGYTF
NA	TRBV9	NA	TRBJ2-2	TGTGCCAGCAGCGTAGAAACTGGGACACTGAACACCGGGGAGCTGTTTTTT	CASSVETGTLNTGELFF
NA	TRBV4-1	NA	TRBJ2-3	TGCGCCAGCAGCCTCAAACAGGGCTTAGCGCCGGATACGCAGTATTTT	CASSLKQGLAPDTQYF
NA	TRBV10-1	NA	TRBJ2-1	TGCGCCAGCAGTGGGGGGAAGGTCGGCGGGATGGGCGATGAGCAGTTCTTC	CASSGGKVGGMGDEQFF
TRBD2	TRBV11-2	NA	TRBJ2-1	TGTGCCAGCAGACAGCTAGCGGATGAGCAGTTCTTC	CASRQLADEQFF
TRBD1	TRBV5-7	NA	TRBJ1-1	TGTGCCAGCAGCTTTTACGGACAGGCCGAAGCTTTCTTT	CASSFYGQAEAFF
NA	TRBV7-2	NA	TRBJ2-7	TGTGCCAGCAGCGGTGAACCAGCGATCGAGCAGTACTTC	CASSGEPAIEQYF
TRBD1	TRBV6-5	NA	TRBJ1-2	TGTGCCAGCAGTTACCGCAGGGGGGAGGGTGGCTACACCTTC	CASSYRRGEGGYTF
NA	TRBV19	NA	TRBJ2-3	TGTGCCAGTAGACCGACAGGAAGCACAGATACGCAGTATTTT	CASRPTGSTDTQYF
NA	TRBV19	NA	TRBJ2-5	TGTGCCAGTAGTATAGCCCACACTCCGTCGGAGACCCAGTACTTC	CASSIAHTPSETQYF
NA	TRBV2	NA	TRBJ2-2	TGTGCCAGCCGGGGATCGGGGACCGGGGAGCTGTTTTTT	CASRGSGTGELFF
NA	TRBV6-6	NA	TRBJ2-7	TGTGCCAGCAGTGAGACAGGAACCTACGAGCAGTACTTC	CASSETGTYEQYF
NA	TRBV5-6	NA	TRBJ1-2	TGTGCCAGCAGCTTGGAGGCAGGGGTGCGCTTGGACTATGGCTACACCTTC	CASSLEAGVRLDYGYTF
NA	TRBV29-1	NA	TRBJ1-5	TGCAGCGTTGCCGAGGGGCAGGGGCCCCAGCATTTT	CSVAEGQGPQHF
NA	TRBV28	NA	TRBJ1-5	TGTGCCAGCAGTTCGGGGACCGTAGCGGTGTCCCAGCATTTT	CASSSGTVAVSQHF
TRBD2	TRBV28	NA	TRBJ2-5	TGTGCCAGCCCTCCCGGACTAGCGGGAGTAGGGCTAGAGACCCAGTACTTC	CASPPGLAGVGLETQYF
NA	TRBV4-2	NA	TRBJ2-1	TGTGCCAGCAGCCAAGATAACGGGTGGAATGAGCAGTTCTTC	CASSQDNGWNEQFF
NA	TRBV5-1	NA	TRBJ2-3	TGCGCCAGCAGCCCTGGACAGAGCACAGATACGCAGTATTTT	CASSPGQSTDTQYF
NA	TRBV9	NA	TRBJ1-3	TGTGCCAGCAGCGTGACGTGGGGAAACACCATATATTTT	CASSVTWGNTIYF
TRBD2	TRBV6-1	NA	TRBJ2-3	TGTGCCGGTCGCGTGTCTAGCGGGGCGGATACGCAGTATTTT	CAGRVSSGADTQYF
NA	TRBV19	NA	TRBJ1-4	TGTGCCAGTAAAAAGACAGTTGTCGGAAAACTGTTTTTT	CASKKTVVGKLFF
NA	TRBV5-1	NA	TRBJ2-7	TGCGCCAGCAGCCCCGGGGACTCCTCCTACGAGCAGTACTTC	CASSPGDSSYEQYF
TRBD2	TRBV7-2	once	TRBJ2-1	TGTGCCAGCAGCTCGGGACTAGCGGGAGTCGATGAGCAGTTCTTC	CASSSGLAGVDEQFF
NA	TRBV18	NA	TRBJ2-2	TGTGCCAGCTCACGTACAGCTACCGGGGAGCTGTTTTTT	CASSRTATGELFF
NA	TRBV28	NA	TRBJ1-4	TGTGCCAGCAGTACAGGAGGGGAAAAACTGTTTTTT	CASSTGGEKLFF
TRBD1	TRBV5-1	NA	TRBJ1-2	TGCGCCAGCAGCTTGGCCACGACAGGGGTTTATGGCTACACCTTC	CASSLATTGVYGYTF